The T cell receptor beta chain under discussion was sequenced for a study of blood T cell repertoires in COVID-19. Source study methods: Researchers report that nucleated cell counts were estimated from reference gene primer amplification. Clones were read by immunoSEQ multiplex PCR, and TCRdb kept only the in-frame ones, dropping some. That table is the source of V, J and clone size, and D and trimming were worked out from the DNA. The table records roughly 250,000 clones, 85% to 95% of them present only once. Participants had their cohort set by participant-reported clinical history. The material sequenced was PBMCs or T cells enriched from blood (not recorded which). The sequence derives from a woman younger than 35 who had recovered from COVID-19.

DNA of the CDR3: TGTGCCAGCAGCTCCCTAGCGGGAGAGGAGACCCAGTACTTC. Its translation: CASSSLAGEETQYF. The chain carries TRBV5-4 and TRBJ2-5; 10 positions match TRBD2. With V trimmed by 3 bases and J by 5 bases, 4 bases remained unmatched. The CDR3 has 14 amino acids. The germline gives CDR1 SGHNT, CDR2 YYREEE (reference sequence). The entire variable domain, with the rest obtained from reference TRBV5-4 and TRBJ2-5, is as follows: ETGVTQSPTHLIKTRGQQVTLRCSSQSGHNTVSWYQQALGQGPQFIFQYYREEENGRGNFPPRFSGLQFPNYSSELNVNALELDDSALYLCASSSLAGEETQYFGPGTRLLVL.